The next 21 T cell receptor beta chains were all read from a single sample in a study of identical twins. One entry per CDR3 protein results from TCRdb running MiXCR on the 5' RACE reads. The table includes hundreds of thousands of distinct CDR3 sequences, 5.5% to 6.5% detected once. The sequencing input was naive T cells sorted from blood. The receptors were sampled from a man between 18 and 35 years old in good health.

The chain joins TRBV9 to TRBJ2-3; D perhaps matches TRBD1 (6 bases). This CDR3 has 14 amino acids. Trimming shortened V by 3 bases and J by 4 bases, and 12 bases separated the two germline ends. Germline assignment: CDR1 SGDLS and CDR2 YYNGEE. DNA of the CDR3: TGTGCCAGCAGCGCTGACAGGACCTCAGATACGCAGTATTTT. The encoded protein is CASSADRTSDTQYF.

There are a few counts of this clonotype. V gene TRBV7-3 combines with J gene TRBJ2-5, with D uncertain. Per the germline V gene, CDR1 is SGHTA and CDR2 is FQGTGA. V shed 5 bases and J shed 2 bases, with 15 bases lying between them. The CDR3 extends over 15 amino acids. DNA of the CDR3: TGTGCCAGCAGCCCTTCCGGCAGCTCACAAGAGACCCAGTACTTC. Its translation is CASSPSGSSQETQYF.

This clonotype appeared many times. V and J are TRBV7-9 and TRBJ2-5; 11 positions agree with TRBD1. The CDR3 length is 16 residues. The V segment lost 5 bases and the J segment 2 bases; nucleotides outside the gene matches: 7. CDR1 is SEHNR, CDR2 FQNEAQ, per germline (reference sequence). CDR3 DNA sequence: TGTGCCAGCAGCGTGCCGGGACAGGGGGGACAAGAGACCCAGTACTTC. Translated: CASSVPGQGGQETQYF.

The J gene is TRBJ2-1, the V gene TRBV7-9; 10 bases map to TRBD2. Trimming took 5 bases from V and 5 from J; bases not matched to a gene: 9. The V gene's germline CDR1 is SEHNR and CDR2 FQNEAQ (reference sequence). The CDR3 spans 16 residues. For the CDR3, the DNA is TGTGCCAGCAGCACCACGAGGACTAGCGGAGACAATGAGCAGTTCTTC. Its protein is CASSTTRTSGDNEQFF.

This clonotype was picked up many times. This chain joins TRBV6-2 or TRBV6-3 and TRBJ2-7; possibly TRBD2 for D (7 bases). The CDR3 sequence is 13 residues long. Trimming stripped 7 bases from V and 7 bases from J, with 17 bases between. Germline CDR1 reads MNHEY; CDR2 reads SVGEGT. CDR3 region: CASNVAGAAEQYF. The CDR3 region has the DNA TGTGCCAGCAACGTCGCGGGGGCTGCGGAGCAGTACTTC.

This clonotype has a count of ten or more. The rearrangement uses TRBV4-2 and TRBJ1-5, with D perhaps matching TRBD1 (6 bases). V lost 5 bases to trimming and J lost 4 bases, with 12 bases between them. The CDR3 length is 14 residues. CDR1 and CDR2 from the germline V gene are LGHNA and YNFKEQ. CDR3 amino acids: CASSERGGNQPQHF. CDR3 nucleotides: TGTGCCAGCAGCGAAAGGGGGGGAAATCAGCCCCAGCATTTT.

This clonotype was counted only a few times. The chain couples TRBV14 to TRBJ2-5, with 11 positions matching TRBD2. Germline V lookup: CDR1 SGHDN, CDR2 FVKESK. The ends lost 4 bases at V and 3 bases at J; junction bases unmatched: 7. This CDR3 has 16 residues. CDR3 in amino acids: CASSPKTSGVKETQYF. CDR3 DNA sequence: TGTGCCAGCAGCCCGAAGACTAGCGGGGTAAAAGAGACCCAGTACTTC.

This clonotype has at least ten counts. This chain links TRBV6-1 with TRBJ1-1; D may be TRBD1 (5 bases). This CDR3 is 11 amino acids long. Germline V gene lookup returns CDR1 MNHNS and CDR2 SASEGT. V lost 8 bases to trimming and J lost 10 bases, with 14 bases between them. The CDR3 here is CASDDRRGAFF. The DNA for the CDR3 is TGTGCCAGCGACGACCGGAGGGGAGCTTTCTTT.

The chain employs TRBV6-1 and TRBJ1-4; D might be TRBD1 (6 bases). This CDR3 is 16 amino acids long. CDR1 and CDR2 from the germline V gene are MNHNS and SASEGT. The germline V and J ends were trimmed by 0 bases and 10 bases, with 18 bases remaining between them. Here the CDR3 reads CASSEAPDRRDGKLFF. CDR3 DNA sequence: TGTGCCAGCAGTGAAGCCCCGGACAGACGGGATGGAAAACTGTTTTTT.

This clonotype turned up a few times. In nucleotides, the CDR3 is TGTGCCAGCAGTAGCGGGCCCCGCGGCTTGAGCACAGATACGCAGTATTTT. Its translation is CASSSGPRGLSTDTQYF. The chain combines TRBV7-3 with TRBJ2-3; 7 bases are a match to TRBD2. From germline, CDR1 is SGHTA and CDR2 FQGTGA. This CDR3 is 17 amino acids long. The V and J ends lost 6 bases and 0 bases, in that order; junction bases with no gene match: 12.

This clonotype was picked up a small number of times. The J gene is TRBJ2-6, the V gene TRBV11-1, with D possibly being TRBD2 (5 bases). Trimming stripped 6 bases from V and 0 bases from J, with 21 bases between. Per germline, CDR1 SGHAT and CDR2 FQDESV (reference sequence). This CDR3 is 19 amino acids long. The CDR3, as DNA: TGTGCCAGCAGAACTTTGGACTTTATGGTCTTCTCTGGGGCCAACGTCCTGACTTTC. It specifies CASRTLDFMVFSGANVLTF.

This clonotype came up many times. The CDR3 loop reads CASSRDPNNEQFF. The CDR3 region has the DNA TGCGCCAGCAGTCGAGACCCCAACAATGAGCAGTTCTTC. The rearrangement links TRBV5-1 to TRBJ2-1, with D uncertain. Per the germline V gene, CDR1 is SGHRS and CDR2 is YFSETQ. CDR3 length: 13 amino acids. V was clipped by 5 bases and J by 5 bases, with 11 bases between them.

This clonotype was seen at least ten times. This sequence joins TRBV5-1 and TRBJ2-5; 9 positions agree with TRBD1. The CDR3 totals 16 residues. Trimming removed 1 base from V and 2 bases from J; junction bases left unmatched: 6. Germline loops: CDR1 SGHRS, CDR2 YFSETQ. The CDR3 protein is CASSLKTGQGQETQYF. Here the CDR3 DNA reads TGCGCCAGCAGCTTGAAGACCGGACAGGGGCAAGAGACCCAGTACTTC.

The chain combines TRBV19 with TRBJ2-5, with D perhaps being TRBD1 or TRBD2 (5 bases each). The germline V and J ends were trimmed by 9 bases and 1 base, with 18 bases remaining between them. In germline, CDR1 is LNHDA, CDR2 SQIVND (reference sequence). The CDR3 covers 15 residues. This chain's CDR3 is CASKAGDDPQETQYF. The DNA of the CDR3 is TGTGCCAGCAAGGCTGGGGACGATCCCCAAGAGACCCAGTACTTC.

The chain combines TRBV9 with TRBJ2-5; perhaps TRBD2 as D (5 bases). Germline lookup yields CDR1 SGDLS and CDR2 YYNGEE. Trimming took off 3 bases at V and 4 bases at J, with 13 bases between the two ends. CDR3 length equals 14 residues. In nucleotides, the CDR3 is TGTGCCAGCAGCGGAGGACTGGCCTCAGAGACCCAGTACTTC. Translation: CASSGGLASETQYF.

The table lists this clonotype with a few counts. At one of its ends the junction is not consistent with the germline gene, which may arise from a read error. The chain links TRBV6-5 to TRBJ1-1; the D is unclear. CDR1 is MNHEY and CDR2 is SVGAGI in the germline V gene. The CDR3 extends over 11 amino acids. CDR3 in DNA: TGTGCCAGCAGTTACGGTCGGGATCTCCTTTTT. Encoded protein: CASSYGRDLLF.

This clonotype was recorded at least ten times. DNA of the CDR3: TGTGCCAGCAGATCGAGGGCTAGCGGGTGGGAGACCCAGTACTTC. Amino acids: CASRSRASGWETQYF. The chain couples TRBV7-6 to TRBJ2-5; TRBD2 matches at 8 bases. The CDR3 is 15 amino acids. The junction had 11 bases not matched to a gene; V was cut back by 6 bases and J by 5 bases. Germline values: CDR1 SGHVS, CDR2 FNYEAQ.

This clonotype was recorded many times. This sequence joins TRBV20-1 and TRBJ2-3, with 8 bases identical to TRBD2. Germline loops: CDR1 DFQATT, CDR2 SNEGSKA (reference sequence). This CDR3 has 13 residues. V lost 6 bases, J lost 0 bases, and 2 bases stayed unmatched. CDR3 nucleotide sequence: TGCAGTGCCTCGGGGGGGAGCACAGATACGCAGTATTTT. Amino acids: CSASGGSTDTQYF.

This clonotype was picked up many times. The chain employs TRBV6-1 and TRBJ2-7, with TRBD2 as a possible D gene (6 bases). V lost 11 bases and J lost 3, with 17 bases in between. The CDR3 is 13 amino acids. The germline V gene has CDR1 MNHNS and CDR2 SASEGT. CDR3 DNA sequence: TGTGCCTCTACGGGGGTAGGGAGCTACGAGCAGTACGTC. It encodes CASTGVGSYEQYV.

This clonotype came up many times. V gene TRBV6-1 combines with J gene TRBJ1-1; 7 nucleotides match TRBD1. Germline loops: CDR1 MNHNS, CDR2 SASEGT. This CDR3 comprises 15 residues. J was trimmed by 2 bases and V by 2 bases; bases with no gene match: 5. The CDR3 DNA sequence: TGTGCCAGCAGTGAACTGGGACAGCCTAACACTGAAGCTTTCTTT. Amino acid sequence: CASSELGQPNTEAFF.

The rearrangement links TRBV7-2 to TRBJ2-5; 9 positions match TRBD2. In germline, CDR1 is SGHTA, CDR2 FQGNSA. V lost 4 bases to trimming and J lost 4 bases; unmatched junction nucleotides: 4. The CDR3 is made up of 14 amino acids. CDR3 DNA sequence: TGTGCCAGCAGCTATAGCGGGAGCAGAGAGACCCAGTACTTC. Protein product: CASSYSGSRETQYF.